This passage covers 29 T cell receptor beta chains from one sample sequenced in a study of OX40 agonist ivuxolimab in advanced cancers. The assay was immunoSEQ multiplex PCR, and TCRdb's table has in-frame clones only and misses some. The sample lists 100,000 to 150,000 clones, over 85% seen once, with more than 0.15% in the top ten. This sample comprised CD4+ or CD8+ T cells sorted from blood, obtained in a trial of the OX40 agonist ivuxolimab. All receptors derive from an adult with an advanced solid tumor such as melanoma, head and neck, liver or kidney cancer.

The chain couples TRBV7-2 to TRBJ2-5; perhaps D is TRBD1 or TRBD2 (7 bases each). Trimming removed 0 bases from V and 5 bases from J, with 16 bases in between. Germline V lookup: CDR1 SGHTA, CDR2 FQGNSA. This CDR3 spans 16 amino acids. CDR3 sequence reads: CASSLAHRGGRETQYF. CDR3 bases: TGTGCCAGCAGCTTAGCTCACAGGGGAGGGCGGGAGACCCAGTACTTC.

The chain combines TRBV9 with TRBJ1-2; 7 bases map to TRBD1. The CDR3 consists of 15 residues. V trimming: 2 bases; J trimming: 1 base; junction bases outside the gene matches: 5. In germline, CDR1 is SGDLS, CDR2 YYNGEE. CDR3 amino acids: CASSVAGQLNYGYTF. The CDR3 DNA reads TGTGCCAGCAGCGTGGCGGGACAGCTTAACTATGGCTACACCTTC.

This chain connects TRBV30 to TRBJ1-1; D is unclear. Germline CDR1 is GTSNPN and CDR2 is SVGIG (reference sequence). V was clipped by 0 bases and J by 7 bases, with 9 bases between them. The CDR3 loop spans 12 amino acids. The CDR3 DNA reads as TGTGCCTGGAGTGTATCCCCAGGTGAAGCTTTCTTT. This gives the protein CAWSVSPGEAFF. The full variable domain, in which reference TRBV30 and TRBJ1-1 provide the parts outside the CDR3, is SQTIHQWPATLVQPVGSPLSLECTVEGTSNPNLYWYRQAAGRGLQLLFYSVGIGQISSEVPQNLSASRPQDRQFILSSKKLLLSDSGFYLCAWSVSPGEAFFGQGTRLTVV.

The CDR3 loop reads CATSREQENQPQHF. DNA for the CDR3: TGTGCCACCAGCAGAGAACAGGAGAATCAGCCCCAGCATTTT. The rearrangement joins TRBV15 to TRBJ1-5; the D gene is possibly TRBD1 (5 bases). The CDR3 runs 14 residues. Germline lookup yields CDR1 LNHNV and CDR2 YYDKDF (reference sequence). Between the trimmed V and J ends, which lost 0 bases and 4 bases, there was a span of 7 bases.

CDR3: CASSDSTSGRNEQFF. CDR3 coding DNA: TGTGCCAGCAGTGACTCGACTAGCGGGAGGAATGAGCAGTTCTTC. The chain uses TRBV2 and TRBJ2-1, with 13 bases that match TRBD2. J gave up 7 bases and V 3 bases, and 3 bases lay outside the gene matches. In germline, CDR1 is SNHLY, CDR2 FYNNEI. The CDR3 length is 15 residues.

The rearrangement joins TRBV6-6 to TRBJ1-5, with no clear D. V lost 7 bases and J lost 1, with 17 bases in between. Looked up from germline, CDR1 is MNHNY and CDR2 is SVGAGI (reference sequence). This CDR3 comprises 16 residues. The CDR3 is CASTLGFGVSNQPQHF. The CDR3 DNA reads TGTGCCAGCACCCTGGGGTTCGGGGTAAGCAATCAGCCCCAGCATTTT.

This rearrangement joins TRBV7-8 to TRBJ1-2; no clear D gene. The germline V gene has CDR1 SGHVS and CDR2 FQNEAQ. V lost 5 bases and J 0 bases, leaving 4 bases between the germline ends. The length of the CDR3 is 12 residues. The CDR3 loop reads CASSPANYGYTF. The DNA for the CDR3 is TGTGCCAGCAGCCCAGCTAACTATGGCTACACCTTC.

The V and J genes are TRBV9 and TRBJ2-1; 7 nucleotides align to TRBD1. The germline CDR1 and CDR2 sequences are SGDLS and YYNGEE. V gave up 4 bases and J gave up 4 bases; unmatched junction bases: 11. The CDR3 consists of 16 residues. This CDR3 is CASSLQPGQTYNEQFF. DNA of the CDR3: TGTGCCAGCAGCTTACAACCGGGACAGACATACAATGAGCAGTTCTTC.

Notes on this clone: A read error may produce the germline difference seen at one junction end. The rearrangement joins TRBV28 to TRBJ1-2; 10 positions match TRBD1. Germline V lookup: CDR1 MDHEN, CDR2 SYDVKM. This CDR3 spans 15 amino acids. CDR3 DNA sequence: TGTGCCAACAGTTCACCGACAGGGGGCGGCTATGGCTACACCTTC. This translates into CANSSPTGGGYGYTF.

The genes are TRBV7-9 and TRBJ1-5, with D unresolved. The ends were cut back, 2 bases at V and 4 bases at J, with 15 bases in the middle. Germline V gene lookup returns CDR1 SEHNR and CDR2 FQNEAQ (reference sequence). CDR3 length equals 16 residues. The chain's CDR3 is CASSLHGGAPNQPQHF. CDR3 in DNA: TGTGCCAGCAGCTTACATGGAGGAGCTCCTAATCAGCCCCAGCATTTT.

J is TRBJ2-2 and V is TRBV7-3; a weak D match, TRBD2 (5 bases). Trimming took off 1 base at V and 4 bases at J, with 7 bases between the two ends. The CDR3 has 14 residues. Germline lookup yields CDR1 SGHTA and CDR2 FQGTGA. The CDR3 sequence is CASSLSGSTGELFF. CDR3 DNA: TGTGCCAGCAGCTTAAGCGGGTCCACCGGGGAGCTGTTTTTT.

This clone was seen a handful of times. This chain uses TRBV5-1 with TRBJ2-1; 8 bases are a match to TRBD2. The germline V gene has CDR1 SGHRS and CDR2 YFSETQ. Trimming at V came to 5 bases and at J to 5 bases, leaving 12 bases not matched to a gene. The CDR3 totals 16 residues. In DNA, the CDR3 is TGCGCCAGCAGACGAACGGGGGGGACTCGGAACAATGAGCAGTTCTTC. Amino acids: CASRRTGGTRNNEQFF.

The gene calls are TRBV7-2 and TRBJ2-2; TRBD2 aligns across 9 bases. Losses at the gene ends were 0 bases for V and 9 bases for J; bases not matched to a gene: 8. The length of the CDR3 is 16 residues. In germline, CDR1 is SGHTA, CDR2 FQGNSA. CDR3 DNA: TGTGCCAGCAGCTTAGCGCCAGCGGGGGGATCGAGGGAGCTGTTTTTT. It codes for CASSLAPAGGSRELFF. Full variable domain (outside the CDR3, taken from reference TRBV7-2 and TRBJ2-2): GAGVSQSPSNKVTEKGKDVELRCDPISGHTALYWYRQSLGQGLEFLIYFQGNSAPDKSGLPSDRFSAERTGGSVSTLTIQRTQQEDSAVYLCASSLAPAGGSRELFFGEGSRLTVL.

J is TRBJ2-1 and V is TRBV16; perhaps TRBD1 as D (6 bases). This CDR3 has 15 amino acids. Germline CDR1 reads KGHSY; CDR2 reads FQNENV. V dropped 0 bases and J dropped 5 bases, with 11 bases sitting between them. CDR3 region: CASSQSGYRDNEQFF. The CDR3 region has the DNA TGTGCCAGCAGCCAATCGGGGTACAGGGACAATGAGCAGTTCTTC.

The chain couples TRBV2 to TRBJ2-5; 11 bases agree with TRBD2. J was trimmed by 4 bases and V by 0 bases; bases with no gene match: 4. This CDR3 has 16 amino acids. The germline gives CDR1 SNHLY, CDR2 FYNNEI. In nucleotides, the CDR3 is TGTGCCAGCAGTGAAGCGCGGCTAGCGGGAGGAGAGACCCAGTACTTC. It codes for CASSEARLAGGETQYF.

This chain links TRBV27 with TRBJ2-2; TRBD2 agrees at 8 bases. V shed 3 bases and J 4 bases; nucleotides not matched to a gene: 13. Germline V gene data show CDR1 as MNHEY and CDR2 as SMNVEV (reference sequence). The length of the CDR3 is 18 residues. The CDR3 protein is CASSLILFGRGLTGELFF. The CDR3 region has the DNA TGTGCCAGCAGTTTGATTTTATTCGGGAGGGGACTCACCGGGGAGCTGTTTTTT.

The rearrangement joins TRBV7-9 to TRBJ1-1, with D unresolved. Germline CDR1 SEHNR, CDR2 FQNEAQ (reference sequence). This CDR3 region has 13 residues. The germline V and J ends were trimmed by 7 bases and 1 base, with 10 bases remaining between them. DNA of the CDR3: TGTGCCAGCATCCTCTCGCAGAACACTGAAGCTTTCTTT. It yields the protein CASILSQNTEAFF.

This sequence joins TRBV28 and TRBJ2-5; 8 bases agree with TRBD2. Germline V gene lookup returns CDR1 MDHEN and CDR2 SYDVKM. V lost 7 bases and J lost 9; bases outside the gene matches: 16. The CDR3 extends over 15 amino acids. The CDR3 nucleotides are TGTGCCAGCATCGGGGGGGGACTGGGGACTTTAGCCCAGTACTTC. Protein sequence: CASIGGGLGTLAQYF.

V and J are TRBV7-9 and TRBJ2-7; 7 positions agree with TRBD1. V trimming: 5 bases; J trimming: 2 bases; junction bases outside the gene matches: 9. From germline, CDR1 is SEHNR and CDR2 FQNEAQ (reference sequence). The CDR3 length is 15 residues. The CDR3 loop reads CASSRTGRKPYEQYF. The CDR3 DNA follows: TGTGCCAGCAGCCGGACAGGAAGGAAACCCTACGAGCAGTACTTC.

J is TRBJ2-5 and V is TRBV15; D remains unclear. This CDR3 has 13 amino acids. Germline V gene sequence: CDR1 LNHNV, CDR2 YYDKDF (reference sequence). Between the trimmed V and J ends, which lost 3 bases and 4 bases, there was a span of 9 bases. The CDR3 loop reads CATSRGWGETQYF. For the CDR3, the DNA is TGTGCCACCAGCAGGGGCTGGGGAGAGACCCAGTACTTC.

The J gene is TRBJ2-1, the V gene TRBV7-3; 10 bases are a match to TRBD1. There are 15 residues in the CDR3. The V and J ends lost 5 bases and 6 bases, in that order; junction bases with no gene match: 7. The germline CDR1 and CDR2 sequences are SGHTA and FQGTGA. The CDR3 loop is CASSPGQGVGNEQFF. CDR3 DNA: TGTGCCAGCAGCCCCGGACAGGGGGTGGGCAATGAGCAGTTCTTC.

The chain has TRBV4-3 and TRBJ1-5; possible D gene TRBD1, 6 bases. The CDR3 is 13 amino acids. V was shortened by 0 bases and J by 9 bases, with 9 bases between the two germline ends. Per the germline V gene, CDR1 is LGHNA and CDR2 is YSLEER. In nucleotides, the CDR3 is TGCGCCAGCAGCCAAGAAGGGGGGCGGCCCCAGCATTTT. It yields the protein CASSQEGGRPQHF.

V and J are TRBV10-2 and TRBJ1-3; D is ambiguous. CDR1 and CDR2 from the germline V gene are WSHSY and SAAADI. The CDR3 covers 14 residues. V lost 3 bases and J lost 0, with 6 bases in between. This CDR3 is CASSDYDSGNTIYF. Written as DNA, the CDR3 is TGCGCCAGCAGTGATTATGACTCTGGAAACACCATATATTTT.

The chain uses TRBV7-6 and TRBJ1-6; TRBD1 matches at 9 bases. The CDR3 sequence is 15 residues long. The germline gives CDR1 SGHVS, CDR2 FNYEAQ. V was clipped by 2 bases and J by 14 bases; unmatched bases: 10. The chain's CDR3 is CASSLMDRGLGALHF. CDR3 nucleotide sequence: TGTGCCAGCAGCTTAATGGACAGGGGTTTGGGGGCCCTCCACTTT.

The rearrangement links TRBV2 to TRBJ1-3; the D is unclear. Germline loops: CDR1 SNHLY, CDR2 FYNNEI. The V end was cut by 4 bases, the J end by 1 base, with 5 bases between. The CDR3 extends over 13 amino acids. The CDR3 loop is CASSVISGNTIYF. CDR3 bases: TGTGCCAGCAGTGTTATTTCTGGAAACACCATATATTTT.

In this sample, this clone turned up a few times. This chain links TRBV25-1 with TRBJ2-5, with 8 bases lining up with TRBD2. Germline V lookup: CDR1 MGHDK, CDR2 SYGVNS. The CDR3 loop spans 16 amino acids. Trimming took 5 bases from V and 5 from J; bases not matched to a gene: 13. The CDR3 DNA is TGTGCCAGCAGTCCCTGGAAAGCGGGAGAGGGTGAGACCCAGTACTTC. Protein sequence: CASSPWKAGEGETQYF.

The chain joins TRBV2 to TRBJ2-1; D possibly corresponds to TRBD2 (7 bases). CDR1 and CDR2 (germline): SNHLY, FYNNEI. The CDR3 has 15 amino acids. The CDR3 region has the DNA TGTGCTCTGCAACGTGGGGGGGGGCTATACAATGAGCAGTTCTTC. Its protein product is CALQRGGGLYNEQFF.

The rearrangement uses TRBV28 and TRBJ2-7, with a tentative D call TRBD1 (5 bases). The CDR3 sequence is 12 residues long. Trimming took 6 bases from V and 4 from J, leaving 10 bases between them. The germline gives CDR1 MDHEN, CDR2 SYDVKM. CDR3 coding DNA: TGTGCCAGCAGCTACGACAGTTACGAGCAGTACTTC. Translation: CASSYDSYEQYF.

This chain joins TRBV6-5 and TRBJ2-1; D uncertain. This CDR3 is 13 amino acids long. Trimming took 5 bases from V and 12 from J, leaving 17 bases between them. Germline values: CDR1 MNHEY, CDR2 SVGAGI. The CDR3 loop reads CASSPVGRPRQFF. The CDR3 bases are TGTGCCAGCAGTCCGGTCGGACGCCCCAGGCAGTTCTTC.